A single TCR beta chain is shown here with its context. Its antigen is currently not known. No much larger clone is present one base from it, and per-base qualities are unavailable. The sample is drawn from a study of OX40 agonist ivuxolimab in advanced cancers. For context, the study as a whole: The costimulatory receptor OX40 (CD134) was targeted by ivuxolimab, a fully human IgG2 agonistic monoclonal antibody. Intravenous ivuxolimab was administered to patients every 2 weeks at six dose levels: 0.01, 0.1, 0.3, 1.5, 3 and 10 mg/kg. Of the 52 patients in dose escalation, some 19 had hepatocellular carcinoma, approximately 15 had melanoma, 9 had renal cell carcinoma and 9 had head and neck cancer. In the dose-escalation cohort, approximately 83% of patients were male, and the mean age was 60 years with a range of roughly 20 to 80. Prior anti-PD-1, anti-PD-L1 or anti-CTLA-4 therapy was permitted, and checkpoint inhibitors had been received by about two fifths of dose-escalation patients. Partial responses occurred in three dose-escalation patients, of whom one had hepatocellular carcinoma and two had cutaneous melanoma. The purpose of peripheral TCRbeta sequencing was to test whether ivuxolimab changed TCR sequence diversity and led to clonal T-cell expansion. The paper reports the monotherapy dose-escalation portion (N of about 54 patients) of the phase I ivuxolimab trial.

In the germline V gene, CDR1 corresponds to LGHNA and CDR2 to YNFKEQ. The CDR3 measures 15 amino acids from cysteine to phenylalanine. Just the 45-base CDR3 DNA is kept, in frame starting at base 1. V is cut by 7 bases and J by 8 bases, and the space between the germline ends is 18 bases. The paper as a whole reports these results and caveats: After ivuxolimab, more expanded clones were found on average in CD8+ T cells than in CD4+ T cells. The antigen specificity of the peripheral T cells that underwent clonal expansion was not determined. At doses from 0.1 to 3.0 mg/kg, clonal expansion was seen in both CD4+ and CD8+ blood T cells between baseline and week 6. Partial responders in the 0.1-3.0 mg/kg groups had among the lowest normalized peripheral clonal expansion, especially among CD8+ T cells. Low levels of normalized T-cell clonal expansion were also seen in some patients who did not respond.

The trial excluded patients who had a history of autoimmune disease or who were on systemic immunosuppression. Peripheral blood for TCR sequencing was collected from all dose cohorts at baseline, on cycle 4 day 1, and on cycle 7 day 1. The samples were taken from a phase I, first-in-human, multicenter, open-label dose-escalation trial of ivuxolimab. Adults with locally advanced or metastatic head and neck squamous cell, hepatocellular, melanoma or renal cell carcinoma were enrolled in the trial. Before TCR sequencing, CD4+ T cells and CD8+ T cells from peripheral blood were sorted into separate populations. Genomic DNA was isolated from the sorted cells so that the TCRbeta CDR3 region could be sequenced. TCRbeta CDR3 regions were sequenced using the immunoSEQ Assay. The table comes from immuneACCESS by way of TCRdb, which keeps in-frame sequences with V and J called. Part of the clones is missing from these tables; in studies checked, under half for an unresolved V gene and the rest for unknown reasons. The sample records approximately 99,000 clones, around 94% of which are singletons. The ten largest clones take up 0.15% to 0.2% of the sample.

The receptor chain draws on TRBV4-2 and TRBJ1-6; a weak D assignment points to TRBD1 (6 bases agree). This receptor was obtained from an adult with an advanced solid tumor such as melanoma, head and neck, liver or kidney cancer. The input for sequencing was CD4+ or CD8+ T cells sorted from blood, taken in a trial of the OX40 agonist ivuxolimab. The DNA sequence is as follows: TGTGCCAGCACCCGACAGGCTGTGGAGGATTCACCCCTCCACTTT. This gives the protein CASTRQAVEDSPLHF.